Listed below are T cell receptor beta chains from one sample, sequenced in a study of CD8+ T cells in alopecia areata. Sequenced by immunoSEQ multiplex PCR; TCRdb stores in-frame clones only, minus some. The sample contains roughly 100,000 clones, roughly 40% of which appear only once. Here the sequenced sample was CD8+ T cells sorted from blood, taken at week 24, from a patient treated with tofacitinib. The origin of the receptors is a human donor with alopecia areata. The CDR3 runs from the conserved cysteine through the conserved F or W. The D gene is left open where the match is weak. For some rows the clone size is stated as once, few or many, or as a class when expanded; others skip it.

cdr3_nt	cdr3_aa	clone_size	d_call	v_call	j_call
TGTGCCAGCAGTGAAGGGGGGAGGAATGAGCAGTTCTTC	CASSEGGRNEQFF	few	-	TRBV2	TRBJ2-1
TGCGCCAGCAGCCTAACAACGGGTTGGACTGAAGCTTTCTTT	CASSLTTGWTEAFF	once	-	TRBV4-1	TRBJ1-1
TGTGCCAGCAGCGTAGGGATACAGAACACTGAAGCTTTCTTT	CASSVGIQNTEAFF	-	-	TRBV9	TRBJ1-1
TGTGCCAGCAGTTTATCTGCCAGGGGATACGAGCAGTACTTC	CASSLSARGYEQYF	few	-	TRBV27	TRBJ2-7
TGCGCCAGCAGCCAAGCTGGGGCTTCCAATGAGCAGTTCTTC	CASSQAGASNEQFF	many	-	TRBV4-1	TRBJ2-1
TGTGCCAGTAGTGTCTCTGGGGCCAACGTCCTGACTTTC	CASSVSGANVLTF	few	-	TRBV19	TRBJ2-6
TGTGCCAGCAAAGCCAGCTCTGCGGGAGGGGAGACCCAGTACTTC	CASKASSAGGETQYF	once	TRBD2	TRBV2	TRBJ2-5
TGTGCCAGCAGTTTCCGGACAGGGAACGAGCAGTACTTC	CASSFRTGNEQYF	-	TRBD1	TRBV27	TRBJ2-7
TGTGCCAGCGCCCCAACTAGCGGGAGTCTGAATGAGCAGTTCTTC	CASAPTSGSLNEQFF	-	TRBD2	TRBV7-2	TRBJ2-1
TGTGCCAGCAGCCCCACCGGTCAGCCCCAGCATTTT	CASSPTGQPQHF	few	-	TRBV7-9	TRBJ1-5
TGTGCCAGCAGCTTAGGGACCGTATACAATGAGCAGTTCTTC	CASSLGTVYNEQFF	few	-	TRBV7-9	TRBJ2-1
TGTGCAAGTCGCTCCCCACTAGCGGGAGGGGGAAATGAGCAGTTCTTC	CASRSPLAGGGNEQFF	-	-	TRBV12-2	TRBJ2-1
TGCAGCGTTAGAACAGGCCCCGATCAGATCTTC	CSVRTGPDQIF	-	-	TRBV29-1	TRBJ2-1
TGCGCCAGCAGCCAGGTTGGGCTGTTGACTGAAGCTTTCTTT	CASSQVGLLTEAFF	-	-	TRBV4-1	TRBJ1-1
TGCGCCAGCAGCCCTACCAGCCGACCTGGACACGATGAGCAGTTCTTC	CASSPTSRPGHDEQFF	-	-	TRBV5-1	TRBJ2-1
TGTGCCAGCAGCACTGTGGACTACAGCAACTTCGAACCCTACGAGCAGTACTTC	CASSTVDYSNFEPYEQYF	-	-	TRBV7-9	TRBJ2-7
TGTGCCAGCAGCCCTAGTGGGACTAGCGGAGATACGCAGTATTTT	CASSPSGTSGDTQYF	few	TRBD2	TRBV7-2	TRBJ2-3
TGCAGCGTTATAAGGGGGGATAACTATGGCTACACCTTC	CSVIRGDNYGYTF	-	-	TRBV29-1	TRBJ1-2
TGTGCCAGCAGGAACCGGAATGAGCAGTTCTTC	CASRNRNEQFF	few	-	TRBV5-6	TRBJ2-1
TGTGCCAGTAGTATCCGCGGGGCGCCCCAGCATTTT	CASSIRGAPQHF	-	-	TRBV19	TRBJ1-5
TGTGCCAGCAGTCAGGCGGTGAATCAGCCCCAGCATTTT	CASSQAVNQPQHF	-	-	TRBV27	TRBJ1-5
TGTGCCTGGAGTGTATCGGGAGCCGATGAGCAGTTCTTC	CAWSVSGADEQFF	-	-	TRBV30	TRBJ2-1
TGTGCCAGCAGCCCAACCAGGCGTGTGAACACTGAAGCTTTCTTT	CASSPTRRVNTEAFF	-	-	TRBV7-8	TRBJ1-1
TGCAGCGTTGAGGGCAGTAAGGAGTACGAGCAGTACTTC	CSVEGSKEYEQYF	-	-	TRBV29-1	TRBJ2-7
TGCAGCGTTGAAGATCTTGCGACAGACCAAGAGACCCAGTACTTC	CSVEDLATDQETQYF	few	-	TRBV29-1	TRBJ2-5
TGTGCCAGCAGTTCAGGGGGGGGATACCAGCCCCAGCATTTT	CASSSGGGYQPQHF	once	TRBD1	TRBV27	TRBJ1-5
TGTGCCAGCAGTTACTCCCCCGCCAGATTGAACACTGAAGCTTTCTTT	CASSYSPARLNTEAFF	-	-	TRBV6-6	TRBJ1-1
TGTGCCAGCAGTTACTCGACCCGGGGTGAGCAGTTCTTC	CASSYSTRGEQFF	-	-	TRBV6-5	TRBJ2-1
TGTGCCAGTAGTGCGGGACTAGCGGGAGTGGATGAGCAGTTCTTC	CASSAGLAGVDEQFF	few	TRBD2	TRBV19	TRBJ2-1
TGCAGCGCCATTGGGCCAGGGGAAACCTATGGCTACACCTTC	CSAIGPGETYGYTF	-	-	TRBV29-1	TRBJ1-2
TGTGCCAGCAGTTACACTGCTGAACAGGGGGGCTATGGCTACACCTTC	CASSYTAEQGGYGYTF	-	TRBD1	TRBV6-5	TRBJ1-2
TGTGCCAGCAGTGAAAGTTCACCGAATGAAGCTTTCTTT	CASSESSPNEAFF	-	-	TRBV25-1	TRBJ1-1
TGTGCCAGCAGCGTAGGGGGACTAGCAGGTGAGCAGTTCTTC	CASSVGGLAGEQFF	-	TRBD2	TRBV9	TRBJ2-1
TGCGCCAGCAGGTTGAAAAACAATGAGCAGTTCTTC	CASRLKNNEQFF	-	-	TRBV5-1	TRBJ2-1
TGTGCCAGCAGTTTATGGGCGGGAGCGAGCACAGATACGCAGTATTTT	CASSLWAGASTDTQYF	few	TRBD2	TRBV28	TRBJ2-3
TGTGCCAGCAGTGAAACGGGACTCGGGGGAGAGACCCAGTACTTC	CASSETGLGGETQYF	-	-	TRBV25-1	TRBJ2-5
TGTGCCAGCAGCAAAGGGGGGAGCAGGCGGAACACTGAAGCTTTCTTT	CASSKGGSRRNTEAFF	few	-	TRBV21-1	TRBJ1-1
TGTGCCAAACAAATCCCCCTGGCGGGAACCCACGAGCAGTACTTC	CAKQIPLAGTHEQYF	few	-	TRBV27	TRBJ2-7
TGTGCCAGCAGCAGCGGGGGAGCGGGTGTCACAGATACGCAGTATTTT	CASSSGGAGVTDTQYF	-	TRBD2	TRBV9	TRBJ2-3
TGCAGCGTTTACAGGGATTACGAGCAGTACTTC	CSVYRDYEQYF	-	-	TRBV29-1	TRBJ2-7
TGTGCCGGGGACAGGGGACCTGAGCAGTACTTC	CAGDRGPEQYF	once	TRBD1	TRBV30	TRBJ2-7
TGTGCCAGCAGCTTCGGCGGCAGGGAAGAGACCCAGTACTTC	CASSFGGREETQYF	-	-	TRBV7-9	TRBJ2-5
TGCGCCAGCAGCCAAGATGGGGTTAGTGAAAAACTGTTTTTT	CASSQDGVSEKLFF	few	-	TRBV4-3	TRBJ1-4
TGTGCCAGCACCATCTCCACAGATACGCAGTATTTT	CASTISTDTQYF	-	-	TRBV11-2	TRBJ2-3
TGCAGCGGTACGGACGCGACCTACGAGCAGTACTTC	CSGTDATYEQYF	few	-	TRBV29-1	TRBJ2-7
TGTGCCTGGAGTTTGGCTGTCTACAATGAGCAGTTCTTC	CAWSLAVYNEQFF	few	-	TRBV30	TRBJ2-1
TGTGCCATCAGTGAACCAGGACCCTCAGCCCAGTACTTC	CAISEPGPSAQYF	-	-	TRBV10-3	TRBJ2-5
TGCAGCCTTACAAAGAAGGGGGACAGGGTATACAATGAGCAGTTCTTC	CSLTKKGDRVYNEQFF	few	TRBD1	TRBV29-1	TRBJ2-1
TGCAGCGTTATGACAAGGAGCTCCTACGAGCAGTACTTC	CSVMTRSSYEQYF	-	-	TRBV29-1	TRBJ2-7
TGTGCCAGCAGTGACCTAGGGACTACCGGGGGCGATGAGCAGTTCTTC	CASSDLGTTGGDEQFF	-	-	TRBV6-4	TRBJ2-1
TGTGCCTGGAGTCTCGCCGTTTCGTACGAGCAGTACTTC	CAWSLAVSYEQYF	few	-	TRBV30	TRBJ2-7
TGTGCCAGCAGCTTGAACCACGAGCAGTACTTC	CASSLNHEQYF	few	-	TRBV5-5	TRBJ2-7
TGCAGCGTTGAAGATAGGACCGAGCAGTACTTC	CSVEDRTEQYF	-	-	TRBV29-1	TRBJ2-7
TGTGCCAGCAAAAGGAAGGCCATCTCTGGGGCCAACGTCCTGACTTTC	CASKRKAISGANVLTF	few	-	TRBV25-1	TRBJ2-6
TGTGCCAGCAGTTGGGCAGACCTCTACAATGAGCAGTTCTTC	CASSWADLYNEQFF	-	-	TRBV27	TRBJ2-1
TGTGCCAGCAGCTACCGGGGAGCCTACGAGCAGTACTTC	CASSYRGAYEQYF	-	-	TRBV13	TRBJ2-7
TGTGCCAGCAATGGAGGATACTCCTACGAGCAGTACTTC	CASNGGYSYEQYF	-	-	TRBV2	TRBJ2-7